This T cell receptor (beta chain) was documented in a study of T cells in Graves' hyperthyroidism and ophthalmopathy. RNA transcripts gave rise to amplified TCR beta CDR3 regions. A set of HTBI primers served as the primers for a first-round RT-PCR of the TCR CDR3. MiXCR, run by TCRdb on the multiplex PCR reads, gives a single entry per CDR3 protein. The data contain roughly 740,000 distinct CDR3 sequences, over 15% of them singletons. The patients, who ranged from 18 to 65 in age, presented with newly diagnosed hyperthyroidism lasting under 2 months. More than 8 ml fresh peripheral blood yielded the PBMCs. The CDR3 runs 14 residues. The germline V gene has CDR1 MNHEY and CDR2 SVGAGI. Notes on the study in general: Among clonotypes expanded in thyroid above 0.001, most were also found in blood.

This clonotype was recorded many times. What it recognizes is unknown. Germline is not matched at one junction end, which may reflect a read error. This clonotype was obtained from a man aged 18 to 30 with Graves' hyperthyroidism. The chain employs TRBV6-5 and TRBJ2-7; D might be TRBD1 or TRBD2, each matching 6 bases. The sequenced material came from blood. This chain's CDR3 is CASSYSSGGYGQYF. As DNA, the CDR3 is TGTGCCAGCAGTTACTCCTCCGGGGGCTACGGGCAGTACTTC.